This entry lists 6 T cell receptor beta chains sequenced from one sample in a study of T cell changes during pregnancy in multiple sclerosis. Clones were read by immunoSEQ multiplex PCR, and TCRdb kept only the in-frame ones, dropping some. The sample holds more than 90,000 clones, more than 90% seen once. The sample in question was peripheral blood, obtained in the first trimester of pregnancy. The receptors were sampled from a female donor with multiple sclerosis, enrolled in a pregnancy study.

The chain is built from TRBV9 and TRBJ2-2; 7 positions match TRBD1. The CDR3 contains 14 residues. Germline CDR1 and CDR2: SGDLS and YYNGEE. Trimming took 1 base from V and 5 from J; bases not matched to a gene: 2. CDR3 in DNA: TGTGCCAGCAGCGTAACAGGGGTTACCGGGGAGCTGTTTTTT. Translation gives CASSVTGVTGELFF.

This clone showed up just once. This chain joins TRBV19 and TRBJ2-2; D might be TRBD1 (7 bases). This CDR3 is 15 amino acids long. Germline CDR1 and CDR2: LNHDA and SQIVND (reference sequence). The germline V and J ends were trimmed by 9 bases and 7 bases, with 21 bases remaining between them. The CDR3: CASFPLAGGIGELFF. The CDR3 DNA follows: TGTGCCAGCTTCCCCCTAGCAGGGGGGATCGGGGAGCTGTTTTTT.

The chain recombines TRBV7-3 with TRBJ2-3; 8 bases line up with TRBD1. The V gene's germline CDR1 is SGHTA and CDR2 FQGTGA. Unmatched junction bases numbered 9, after V lost 2 bases and J lost 2 bases. The CDR3 consists of 17 residues. CDR3 DNA: TGTGCCAGCAGCTTACGACAGGGGCGGGGATACACAGATACGCAGTATTTT. Translation gives CASSLRQGRGYTDTQYF.

The chain joins TRBV9 to TRBJ1-1; TRBD1 matches 7 bases. The CDR3 length is 14 residues. V gave up 6 bases and J gave up 2 bases; unmatched junction bases: 7. CDR1 is SGDLS, CDR2 YYNGEE, per germline. Here the CDR3 reads CASTPTGANTEAFF. The CDR3 DNA sequence: TGTGCCAGCACCCCCACAGGGGCCAACACTGAAGCTTTCTTT.

The V call is TRBV18, the J call TRBJ2-7, with 7 bases lining up with TRBD1. This CDR3 region has 15 residues. The V gene end was trimmed by 5 bases and the J gene end by 6 bases; junction bases not matched to a gene: 13. CDR1 is KGHSH, CDR2 LQKENI, per germline. The CDR3 region has the DNA TGTGCCAGCTCATTAAGGACAGGACCAGGGTCCGAGCAGTACTTC. This encodes CASSLRTGPGSEQYF.

The rearrangement links TRBV7-9 to TRBJ2-7; 7 nucleotides line up with TRBD1. V shed 1 base and J 2 bases; nucleotides not matched to a gene: 8. CDR1 and CDR2 (germline): SEHNR, FQNEAQ (reference sequence). The CDR3 consists of 16 residues. CDR3 in DNA: TGTGCCAGCAGCTTAGGCGGCGACAGGGAACCCTACGAGCAGTACTTC. Translation gives CASSLGGDREPYEQYF.